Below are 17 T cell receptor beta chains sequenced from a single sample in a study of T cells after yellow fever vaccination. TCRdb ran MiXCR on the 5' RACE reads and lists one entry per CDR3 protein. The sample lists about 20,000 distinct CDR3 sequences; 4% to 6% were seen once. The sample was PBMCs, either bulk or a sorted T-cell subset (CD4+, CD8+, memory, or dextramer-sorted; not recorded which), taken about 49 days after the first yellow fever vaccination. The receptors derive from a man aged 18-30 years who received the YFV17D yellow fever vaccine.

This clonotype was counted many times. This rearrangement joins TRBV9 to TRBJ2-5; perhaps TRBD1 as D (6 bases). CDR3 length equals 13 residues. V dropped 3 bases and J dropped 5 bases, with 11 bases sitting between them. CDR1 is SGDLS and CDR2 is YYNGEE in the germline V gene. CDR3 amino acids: CASSAGAEETQYF. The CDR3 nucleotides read TGTGCCAGCAGCGCAGGGGCAGAGGAGACCCAGTACTTC.

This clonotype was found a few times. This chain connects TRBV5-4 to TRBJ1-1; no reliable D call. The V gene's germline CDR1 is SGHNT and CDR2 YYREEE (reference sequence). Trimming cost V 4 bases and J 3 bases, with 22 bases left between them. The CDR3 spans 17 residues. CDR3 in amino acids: CASSQSYQRASDTEAFF. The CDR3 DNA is TGTGCCAGCAGCCAGAGCTACCAAAGGGCTTCGGACACTGAAGCTTTCTTT.

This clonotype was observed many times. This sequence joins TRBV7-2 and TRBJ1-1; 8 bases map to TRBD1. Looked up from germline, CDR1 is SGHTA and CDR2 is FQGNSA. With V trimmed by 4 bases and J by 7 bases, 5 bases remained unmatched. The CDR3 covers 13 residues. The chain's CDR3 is CASSSGTGLEAFF. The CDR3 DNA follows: TGTGCCAGCAGCTCCGGGACAGGCCTTGAAGCTTTCTTT. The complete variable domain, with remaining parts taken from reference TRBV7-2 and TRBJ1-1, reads GAGVSQSPSNKVTEKGKDVELRCDPISGHTALYWYRQSLGQGLEFLIYFQGNSAPDKSGLPSDRFSAERTGGSVSTLTIQRTQQEDSAVYLCASSSGTGLEAFFGQGTRLTVV.

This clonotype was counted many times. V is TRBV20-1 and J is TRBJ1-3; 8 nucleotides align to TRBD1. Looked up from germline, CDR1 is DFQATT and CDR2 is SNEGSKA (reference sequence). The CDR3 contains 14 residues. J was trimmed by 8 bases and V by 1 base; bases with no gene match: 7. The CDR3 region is CSARVAGGRDTIYF. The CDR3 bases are TGCAGTGCTAGAGTGGCAGGGGGCAGGGACACCATATATTTT.

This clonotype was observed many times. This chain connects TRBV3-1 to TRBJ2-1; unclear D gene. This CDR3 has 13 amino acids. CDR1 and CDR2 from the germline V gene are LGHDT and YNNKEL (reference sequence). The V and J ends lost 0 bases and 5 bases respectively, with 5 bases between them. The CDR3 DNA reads TGTGCCAGCAGCCAAGATCTGGACAATGAGCAGTTCTTC. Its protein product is CASSQDLDNEQFF.

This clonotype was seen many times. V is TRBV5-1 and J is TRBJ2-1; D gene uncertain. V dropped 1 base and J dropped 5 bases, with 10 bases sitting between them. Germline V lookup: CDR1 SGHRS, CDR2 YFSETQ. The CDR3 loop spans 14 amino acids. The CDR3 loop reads CASSLTAANNEQFF. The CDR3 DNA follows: TGCGCCAGCAGCTTGACAGCCGCGAACAATGAGCAGTTCTTC.

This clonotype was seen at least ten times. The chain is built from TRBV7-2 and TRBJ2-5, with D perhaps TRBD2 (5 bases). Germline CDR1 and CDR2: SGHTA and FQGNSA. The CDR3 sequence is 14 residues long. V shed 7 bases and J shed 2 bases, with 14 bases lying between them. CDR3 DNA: TGTGCCAGCATCGAAAGGACGGGACAAGAGACCCAGTACTTC. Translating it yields CASIERTGQETQYF.

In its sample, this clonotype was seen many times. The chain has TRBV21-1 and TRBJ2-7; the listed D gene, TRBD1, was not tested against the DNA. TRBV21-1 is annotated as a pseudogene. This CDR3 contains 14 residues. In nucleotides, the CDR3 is TGTGCCAGCAGCAAAGCGGAGACCCCTTGCGAGCAGTACTTC. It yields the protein CASSKAETPCEQYF.

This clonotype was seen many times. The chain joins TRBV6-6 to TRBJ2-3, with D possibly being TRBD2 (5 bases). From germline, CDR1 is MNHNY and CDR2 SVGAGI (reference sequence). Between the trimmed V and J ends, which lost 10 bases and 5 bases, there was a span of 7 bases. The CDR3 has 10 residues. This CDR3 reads CATGIDTQYF. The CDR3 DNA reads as TGTGCCACGGGGATAGATACGCAGTATTTT.

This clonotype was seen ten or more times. This CDR3 is CASRGWETQYF. The CDR3 DNA reads as TGTGCCAGCAGGGGATGGGAGACCCAGTACTTC. The chain has TRBV2 and TRBJ2-5; D gene uncertain. Germline values: CDR1 SNHLY, CDR2 FYNNEI. The V end lost 6 bases, the J end lost 5 bases, and 7 bases lay between the germline ends. The CDR3 spans 11 residues. The full variable domain, completed using reference TRBV2 and TRBJ2-5, is EPEVTQTPSHQVTQMGQEVILRCVPISNHLYFYWYRQILGQKVEFLVSFYNNEISEKSEIFDDQFSVERPDGSNFTLKIRSTKLEDSAMYFCASRGWETQYFGPGTRLLVL.

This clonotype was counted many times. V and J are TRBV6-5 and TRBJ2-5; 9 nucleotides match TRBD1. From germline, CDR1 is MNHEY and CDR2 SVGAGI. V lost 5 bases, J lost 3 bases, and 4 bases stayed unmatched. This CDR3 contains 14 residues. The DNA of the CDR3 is TGTGCCAGCAGTAGACAGGGGGTGGAAGAGACCCAGTACTTC. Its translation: CASSRQGVEETQYF.

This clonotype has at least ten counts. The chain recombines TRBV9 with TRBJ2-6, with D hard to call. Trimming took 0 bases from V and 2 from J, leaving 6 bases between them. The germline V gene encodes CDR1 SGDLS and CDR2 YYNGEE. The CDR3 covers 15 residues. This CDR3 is CASSVGGTGANVLTF. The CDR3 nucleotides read TGTGCCAGCAGCGTAGGGGGAACTGGGGCCAACGTCCTGACTTTC.

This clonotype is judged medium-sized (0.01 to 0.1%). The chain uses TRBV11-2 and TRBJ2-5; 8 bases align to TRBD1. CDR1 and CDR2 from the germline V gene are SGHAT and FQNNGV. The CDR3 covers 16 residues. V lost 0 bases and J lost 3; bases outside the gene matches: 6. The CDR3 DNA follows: TGTGCCAGCAGCTTAGATGGCAGGGGGCGGGAAGAGACCCAGTACTTC. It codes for CASSLDGRGREETQYF.

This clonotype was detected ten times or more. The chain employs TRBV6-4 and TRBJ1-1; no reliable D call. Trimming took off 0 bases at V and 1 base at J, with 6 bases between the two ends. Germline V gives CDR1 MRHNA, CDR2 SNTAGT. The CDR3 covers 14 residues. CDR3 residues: CASSDSPENTEAFF. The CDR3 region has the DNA TGTGCCAGCAGTGACTCGCCGGAGAACACTGAAGCTTTCTTT.

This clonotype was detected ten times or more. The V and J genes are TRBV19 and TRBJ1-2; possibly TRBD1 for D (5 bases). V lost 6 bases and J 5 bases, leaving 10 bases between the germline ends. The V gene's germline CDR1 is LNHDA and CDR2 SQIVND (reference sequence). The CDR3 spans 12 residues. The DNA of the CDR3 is TGTGCCAGTAGGGCAGGGATATATGGCTACACCTTC. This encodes CASRAGIYGYTF. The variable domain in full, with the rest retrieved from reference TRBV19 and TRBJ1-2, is DGGITQSPKYLFRKEGQNVTLSCEQNLNHDAMYWYRQDPGQGLRLIYYSQIVNDFQKGDIAEGYSVSREKKESFPLTVTSAQKNPTAFYLCASRAGIYGYTFGSGTRLTVV.

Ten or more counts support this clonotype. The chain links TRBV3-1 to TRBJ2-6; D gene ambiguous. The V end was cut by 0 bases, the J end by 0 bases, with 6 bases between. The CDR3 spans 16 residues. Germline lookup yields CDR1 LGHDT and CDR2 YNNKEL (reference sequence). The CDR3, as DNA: TGTGCCAGCAGCCAAGACGCCCACTCTGGGGCCAACGTCCTGACTTTC. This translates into CASSQDAHSGANVLTF.

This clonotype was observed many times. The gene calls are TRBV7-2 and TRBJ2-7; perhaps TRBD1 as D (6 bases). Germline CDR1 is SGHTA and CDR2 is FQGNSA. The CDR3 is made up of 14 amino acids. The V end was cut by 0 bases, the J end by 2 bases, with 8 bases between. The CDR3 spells CASSLAAGAYEQYV. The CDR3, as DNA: TGTGCCAGCAGCTTAGCGGCAGGGGCCTACGAGCAGTACGTC.